These 16 T cell receptor beta chains came from one sample sequenced in a study of shared clonotypes between healthy human individuals. TCRdb's table, derived via immunoSEQ multiplex PCR, lists solely in-frame clones and lacks some. The table includes about 700,000 clones, 92% detected once. Naive CD8 isolation took CD45RO-negative cells positively selected for CCR7 and excluded terminally differentiated effector memory CD45RA+ cells. Sequenced: naive CD8+ T cells sorted from blood. All receptors come from a young man in good health.

The chain links TRBV28 to TRBJ2-7; TRBD1 aligns across 8 bases. The V segment lost 6 bases and the J segment 4 bases; nucleotides outside the gene matches: 8. Germline V lookup: CDR1 MDHEN, CDR2 SYDVKM. CDR3 size: 14 residues. This CDR3 reads CASRDIQGAYEQYF. The CDR3 coding sequence is TGTGCCAGCAGGGACATTCAGGGGGCGTACGAGCAGTACTTC.

The V call is TRBV28, the J call TRBJ1-5, with TRBD1 as a possible D gene (5 bases). V lost 3 bases and J 1 base, leaving 10 bases between the germline ends. The CDR3 has 15 amino acids. Germline loops: CDR1 MDHEN, CDR2 SYDVKM. The CDR3 coding sequence is TGTGCCAGCAGTTTGTGGGGGAGCAGCAATCAGCCCCAGCATTTT. Encoded protein: CASSLWGSSNQPQHF.

The V call is TRBV11-2, the J call TRBJ2-7; D may be TRBD2 (6 bases). The ends were cut back, 1 base at V and 3 bases at J, with 13 bases in the middle. The length of the CDR3 is 15 residues. Germline V lookup: CDR1 SGHAT, CDR2 FQNNGV. CDR3 DNA sequence: TGTGCCAGCAGCTTAGGGGCAGGGAGGTTCTACGAGCAGTACTTC. Its translation: CASSLGAGRFYEQYF.

The chain joins TRBV7-9 to TRBJ2-7; 11 bases fit TRBD2. With 6 bases clipped from V and 5 bases from J, the junction kept 15 bases outside the gene matches. The CDR3 consists of 17 residues. Germline V CDR1 and CDR2: SEHNR, FQNEAQ (reference sequence). The CDR3 loop reads CASSQNKETSGMHEQYF. CDR3 nucleotides: TGTGCCAGCAGTCAGAACAAAGAGACTAGCGGGATGCACGAGCAGTACTTC.

The genes are TRBV14 and TRBJ1-2; D possibly corresponds to TRBD1 (5 bases). There are 13 residues in the CDR3. Germline V gene data show CDR1 as SGHDN and CDR2 as FVKESK. Trimming stripped 3 bases from V and 4 bases from J, with 9 bases between. The CDR3 protein is CASSHGGIYGYTF. The CDR3 region has the DNA TGTGCCAGCAGCCACGGGGGGATCTATGGCTACACCTTC.

The rearrangement joins TRBV4-2 to TRBJ1-2; D possibly corresponds to TRBD1 (5 bases). From germline, CDR1 is LGHNA and CDR2 YNFKEQ. This CDR3 is built from 16 residues. V was cut by 1 base and J by 4 bases, with 16 bases left in between. CDR3 loop: CASSQGWTEGSYGYTF. CDR3 bases: TGTGCCAGCAGCCAAGGGTGGACGGAGGGGTCCTATGGCTACACCTTC.

This rearrangement joins TRBV15 to TRBJ2-3, with TRBD1 as a possible D gene (5 bases). The germline gives CDR1 LNHNV, CDR2 YYDKDF (reference sequence). V lost 4 bases and J 5 bases, leaving 10 bases between the germline ends. The CDR3 has 13 amino acids. The CDR3 nucleotides read TGTGCCACCAGCATCAGCCAGGGAGATACGCAGTATTTT. Translated: CATSISQGDTQYF.

This clone has just one count. The chain employs TRBV5-1 and TRBJ2-3; D ambiguous. V dropped 4 bases and J dropped 1 base, with 10 bases sitting between them. CDR1 SGHRS and CDR2 YFSETQ come from the germline V gene. This CDR3 is built from 14 residues. CDR3: CASSTNEGTDTQYF. The CDR3 region has the DNA TGCGCCAGCAGCACAAATGAGGGCACAGATACGCAGTATTTT.

The chain uses TRBV27 and TRBJ1-1; TRBD1 matches 7 bases. The germline CDR1 and CDR2 sequences are MNHEY and SMNVEV (reference sequence). Trimming removed 11 bases from V and 1 base from J; junction bases left unmatched: 7. The CDR3 is 13 residues long. The CDR3 DNA follows: TGTGCCTCGGGGGGACAGCCGAACACTGAAGCTTTCTTT. Protein product: CASGGQPNTEAFF.

The chain carries TRBV5-1 and TRBJ2-1, with TRBD2 matching over 7 bases. V trimming: 4 bases; J trimming: 14 bases; junction bases outside the gene matches: 18. Looked up from germline, CDR1 is SGHRS and CDR2 is YFSETQ. The CDR3 totals 15 residues. The DNA for the CDR3 is TGCGCCAGCAGCCCTGATCCCGAGGTTCTAGCGGTTGAGTTCTTC. This encodes CASSPDPEVLAVEFF. The complete variable domain, with remaining parts taken from reference TRBV5-1 and TRBJ2-1, reads KAGVTQTPRYLIKTRGQQVTLSCSPISGHRSVSWYQQTPGQGLQFLFEYFSETQRNKGNFPGRFSGRQFSNSRSEMNVSTLELGDSALYLCASSPDPEVLAVEFFGPGTRLTVL.

The chain carries TRBV7-9 and TRBJ1-5, with TRBD1 as a possible D gene (6 bases). Trimming cost V 4 bases and J 4 bases, with 20 bases left between them. This CDR3 has 17 residues. Germline CDR1 is SEHNR and CDR2 is FQNEAQ (reference sequence). In DNA, the CDR3 is TGTGCCAGCAGCTCGCTAGGCCCGGGGGCCGTAAATCAGCCCCAGCATTTT. Its protein is CASSSLGPGAVNQPQHF.

A note on this clone: Other DNA sequences in the same sample also yield this CDR3. The chain has TRBV4-1 and TRBJ2-7; 7 bases align to TRBD2. The CDR3 covers 14 residues. CDR1 MGHRA and CDR2 YSYEKL come from the germline V gene. V lost 1 base and J lost 2; bases outside the gene matches: 2. The CDR3 reads CASSQGRGTYEQYF. The CDR3 region has the DNA TGCGCCAGCAGCCAAGGGCGGGGGACCTACGAGCAGTACTTC.

The CDR3: CASSVATGVRYNEQFF. The CDR3 DNA follows: TGTGCCAGCAGCGTAGCCACAGGCGTCCGGTACAATGAGCAGTTCTTC. The gene calls are TRBV9 and TRBJ2-1; a weak D match, TRBD1 (5 bases). CDR3 length: 16 amino acids. CDR1 and CDR2 (germline): SGDLS, YYNGEE. V was shortened by 0 bases and J by 4 bases, with 14 bases between the two germline ends.

This chain uses TRBV2 with TRBJ2-7, with TRBD1 identical over 8 bases. Germline CDR1 SNHLY, CDR2 FYNNEI. The CDR3 runs to 15 residues. With V trimmed by 2 bases and J by 4 bases, 7 bases remained unmatched. CDR3 sequence: CASSELGQGKYEQYF. Written as DNA, the CDR3 is TGTGCCAGCAGTGAATTAGGACAGGGTAAATACGAGCAGTACTTC.

The rearrangement links TRBV5-4 to TRBJ2-7; TRBD1 might be the D (6 bases). CDR1 SGHNT and CDR2 YYREEE come from the germline V gene (reference sequence). This CDR3 contains 14 residues. Trimming pared 0 bases from V and 0 bases from J, leaving 7 bases between. CDR3 in DNA: TGTGCCAGCAGCTTGGGGGACAACTCCTACGAGCAGTACTTC. Residues: CASSLGDNSYEQYF.

This clone has just a few counts. The chain has TRBV5-4 and TRBJ2-7, with TRBD2 identical over 12 bases. The germline CDR1 and CDR2 sequences are SGHNT and YYREEE (reference sequence). There are 15 residues in the CDR3. The V segment lost 4 bases and the J segment 6 bases; nucleotides outside the gene matches: 8. CDR3 DNA: TGTGCCAGCAGCGCCGGACTAGCGGGACGGGGCGAGCAGTACTTC. Residues: CASSAGLAGRGEQYF.